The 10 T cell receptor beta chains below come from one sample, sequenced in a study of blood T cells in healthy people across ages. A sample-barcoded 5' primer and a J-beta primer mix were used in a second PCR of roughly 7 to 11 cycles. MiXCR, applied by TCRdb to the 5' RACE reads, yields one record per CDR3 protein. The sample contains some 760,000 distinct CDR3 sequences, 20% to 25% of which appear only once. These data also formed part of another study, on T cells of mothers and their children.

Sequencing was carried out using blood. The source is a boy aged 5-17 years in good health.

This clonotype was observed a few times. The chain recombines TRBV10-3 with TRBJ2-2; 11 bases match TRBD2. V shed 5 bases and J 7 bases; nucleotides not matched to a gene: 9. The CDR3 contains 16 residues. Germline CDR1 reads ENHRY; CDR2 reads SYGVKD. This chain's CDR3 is CAISTRLAGGNGELFF. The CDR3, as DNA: TGTGCCATCAGTACGAGGCTAGCGGGAGGAAACGGGGAGCTGTTTTTT.

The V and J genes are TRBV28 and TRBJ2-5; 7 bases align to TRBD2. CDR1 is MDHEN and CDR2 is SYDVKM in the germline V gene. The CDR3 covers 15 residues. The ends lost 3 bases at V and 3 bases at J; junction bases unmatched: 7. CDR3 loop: CASSFERDLEETQYF. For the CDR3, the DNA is TGTGCCAGCAGTTTTGAGCGGGATTTAGAAGAGACCCAGTACTTC.

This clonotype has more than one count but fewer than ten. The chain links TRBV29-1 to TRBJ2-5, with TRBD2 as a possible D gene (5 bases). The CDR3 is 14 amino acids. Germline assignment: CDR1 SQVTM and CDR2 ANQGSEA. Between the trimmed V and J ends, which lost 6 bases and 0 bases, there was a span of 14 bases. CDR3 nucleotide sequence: TGCAGCGTCTTGATCGGGGTGCACCAAGAGACCCAGTACTTC. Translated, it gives CSVLIGVHQETQYF. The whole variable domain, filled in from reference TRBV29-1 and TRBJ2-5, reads SAVISQKPSRDICQRGTSLTIQCQVDSQVTMMFWYRQQPGQSLTLIATANQGSEATYESGFVIDKFPISRPNLTFSTLTVSNMSPEDSSIYLCSVLIGVHQETQYFGPGTRLLVL.

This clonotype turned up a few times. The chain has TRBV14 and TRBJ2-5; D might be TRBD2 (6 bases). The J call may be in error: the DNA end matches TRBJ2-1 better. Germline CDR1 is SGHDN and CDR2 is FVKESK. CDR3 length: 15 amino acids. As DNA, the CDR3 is TGTGCCAGCAGCCAACTCTTACGGGGGACTAATGAGCAGTTCTTC. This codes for CASSQLLRGTNEQFF.

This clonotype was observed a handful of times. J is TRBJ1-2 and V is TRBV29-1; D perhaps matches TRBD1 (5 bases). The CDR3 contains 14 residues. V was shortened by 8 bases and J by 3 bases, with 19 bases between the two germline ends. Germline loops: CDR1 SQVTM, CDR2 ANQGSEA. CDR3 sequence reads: CSPYLLGEHYGYTF. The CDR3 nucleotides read TGCAGCCCCTATCTGTTAGGGGAACACTATGGCTACACCTTC.

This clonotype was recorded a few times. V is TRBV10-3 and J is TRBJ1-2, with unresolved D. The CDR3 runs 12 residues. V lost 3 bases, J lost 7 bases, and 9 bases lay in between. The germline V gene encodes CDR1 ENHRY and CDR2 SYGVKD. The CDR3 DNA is TGTGCCATCAGTGAAAAGATGGGTGGCTACACCTTC. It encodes CAISEKMGGYTF.

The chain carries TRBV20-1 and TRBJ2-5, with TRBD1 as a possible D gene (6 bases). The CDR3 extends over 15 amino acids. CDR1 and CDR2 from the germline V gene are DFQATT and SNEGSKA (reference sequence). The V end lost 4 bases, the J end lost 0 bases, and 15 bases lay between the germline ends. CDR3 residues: CSAIGTQGYQETQYF. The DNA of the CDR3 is TGCAGTGCTATAGGAACCCAGGGGTACCAAGAGACCCAGTACTTC.

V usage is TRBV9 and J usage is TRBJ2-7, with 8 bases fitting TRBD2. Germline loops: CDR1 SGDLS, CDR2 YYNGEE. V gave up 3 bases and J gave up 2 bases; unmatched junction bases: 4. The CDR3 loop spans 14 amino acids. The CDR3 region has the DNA TGTGCCAGCAGCGAGGGACTAGGTGCCTACGAGCAGTACTTC. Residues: CASSEGLGAYEQYF.

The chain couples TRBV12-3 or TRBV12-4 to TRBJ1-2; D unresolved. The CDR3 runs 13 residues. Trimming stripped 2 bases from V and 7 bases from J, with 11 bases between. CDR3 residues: CASSLSSAGGYTF. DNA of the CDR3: TGTGCCAGCAGTTTAAGCTCCGCGGGTGGCTACACCTTC.

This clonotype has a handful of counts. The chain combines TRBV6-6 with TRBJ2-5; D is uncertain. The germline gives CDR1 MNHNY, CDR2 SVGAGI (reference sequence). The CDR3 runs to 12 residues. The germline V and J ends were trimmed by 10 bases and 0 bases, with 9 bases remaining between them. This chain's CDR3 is CAISQYQETQYF. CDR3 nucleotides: TGTGCCATCTCACAGTACCAAGAGACCCAGTACTTC.